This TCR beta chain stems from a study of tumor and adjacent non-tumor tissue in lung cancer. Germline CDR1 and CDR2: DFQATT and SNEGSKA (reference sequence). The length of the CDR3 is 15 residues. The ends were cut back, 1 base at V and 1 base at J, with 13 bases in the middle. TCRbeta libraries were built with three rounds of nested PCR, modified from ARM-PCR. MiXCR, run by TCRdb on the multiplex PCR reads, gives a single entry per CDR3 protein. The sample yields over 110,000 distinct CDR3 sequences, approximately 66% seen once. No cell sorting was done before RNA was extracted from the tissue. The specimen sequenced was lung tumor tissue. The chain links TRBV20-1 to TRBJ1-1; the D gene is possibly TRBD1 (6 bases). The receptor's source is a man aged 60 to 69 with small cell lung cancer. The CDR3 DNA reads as TGCAGTGCTAGAGGGATGGGGGCGCCGAACACTGAAGCTTTCTTT. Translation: CSARGMGAPNTEAFF.